This T cell receptor beta chain was retrieved from a study of identical twins. Comment on this clonotype: Its antigen is as yet unknown.

Germline assignment: CDR1 MNHEY and CDR2 SMNVEV (reference sequence). This CDR3 comprises 13 residues. The germline V and J ends were trimmed by 1 base and 7 bases, with 8 bases remaining between them. TCRdb ran MiXCR on the 5' RACE reads and lists one entry per CDR3 protein. The profile shows some 440,000 distinct CDR3 sequences, 20% to 30% of them singletons. Among all donors, each was a healthy Caucasian. Whole-study findings and limits: Zero-insertion results could be subject to partial confounding by invariant MAIT and iNKT cells.

The same specimen was also included in a second study, on T cells expressing NK-cell markers. In that study: Several of the donors carried dominant NKG2C+ clonotypes that took up about 1.0-7.5% of their CD8+ T cells.

The receptor comes from a woman aged 18 to 35 in good health. The chain joins TRBV27 to TRBJ2-4, with unresolved D. Sequencing was performed on CD4+ T cells sorted from blood. CDR3 DNA: TGTGCCAGCAGTTTATTAGATGGGAACATTCAGTACTTC. It encodes CASSLLDGNIQYF.